This TCR beta chain was profiled in a study of monozygotic twins with inflammatory bowel disease (dated by TCRdb to about 2019). At the level of the whole study: A total of some 30 monozygotic twin pairs were included in the full study, comprising nine German pairs (four IBD-concordant, five IBD-discordant) and 19 IBD-discordant Danish pairs. Each individual had, on average, about 151 000 unique TCRalpha sequences and 181 000 unique TCRbeta sequences available for analysis. The search for disease-associated traits relied mainly on comparing IBD patients with their genetically identical healthy co-twins within discordant pairs.

An approximately 2.5 ml peripheral blood sample was drawn into PAXgene tubes per donor and stored at -80°C. Total RNA was isolated from whole blood with the PAXgene blood miRNA kit on an automated QIAcube, without T cell sorting. Deep TCRalpha and TCRbeta repertoire profiling with unique molecular barcoding was performed on peripheral blood of monozygotic twin pairs concordant or discordant for inflammatory bowel disease. Smoking habits were recorded for all twin pairs, with individuals classified as current, former or never smokers. In the case of this clonotype: Its antigen is still unknown.

The CDR3 numbers 15 residues from cysteine through phenylalanine. No nucleotide data were recorded. Broader findings and caveats from the paper: No single strong signal or clonotype linked to IBD turned up in the results, so the idea that one exists was not supported. Concordant and discordant twins showed no difference in repertoire similarity, possibly because of limited statistical power. TCRbeta repertoire diversity, by inverse Simpson index, was decreased in IBD patients compared with their healthy co-twins. Because patients were on differing immunosuppressive treatments, the repertoires may have picked up extra background noise and inter-individual variability. The analysis was unable to tell different T cell subtypes apart. Fewer clonotypes were shared with other individuals by IBD patients than by healthy twins, most markedly in patients showing signs of disease activity.

Library preparation employed 5' RACE. For each TCR library, 3,500 to 4,500 ng of total RNA was used. For each sample, cDNA was synthesized in eight separate reactions using SMARTScribe reverse transcriptase. During cDNA synthesis, unique molecular identifiers containing a 6-nucleotide sample barcode were introduced by template switching. Amplification of TCRalpha and TCRbeta cDNA involved two nested PCRs of approximately 16 and 10 cycles, and each PCR was followed by bead purification. Before amplification, the cDNA was treated with uracil DNA-glycosylase and purified using the QIAquick PCR purification kit. The second PCR added Illumina TruSeq-compatible adapters along with sample-specific barcodes. Library quality and concentration were checked on TapeStation and Qubit, and libraries were pooled at 5 ng each. Sequencing of the pooled libraries was done on an Illumina HiSeq2500 single-index Rapid Run using custom sequencing primers and 2 x 100 bp reads. The authors' analysis ran thus. PCR and sequencing errors were corrected by UMI-based consensus assembly using MiGEC version 1.2.6. MiXCR version 2.1.1 was used for V(D)J alignment, clonotype assembly and CDR3 extraction. To normalise gene usage, clonotype sharing and MAIT/NKT TCR abundance, the analysis used the top 1000, 10 000 and 20 000 clonotypes per sample. After downsampling to 27 000 UMIs, diversity was calculated as the inverse Simpson index using the vegan R package. Statistical testing used paired Mann-Whitney U tests on the discordant twin pairs and applied Benjamini-Hochberg correction for multiple testing. The reads were reprocessed in TCRdb, with one entry per CDR3 protein sequence and no accompanying DNA. These V and J calls originate from TCRdb's pipeline instead of the authors' own analysis. The sample's table lists a count of roughly 200,000 distinct CDR3 sequences. Less than 2% of the sample belongs to the ten largest clones.

What was sequenced was blood. The clonotype was recovered from a human donor with ulcerative colitis or Crohn's disease, or a healthy co-twin of an affected twin (not recorded which). The sequence is built from TRBV12-3 or TRBV12-4 and TRBJ1-2; TCRdb gives TRBD1 as the D gene, but with no DNA this cannot be confirmed. The CDR3 protein: CASSLEDGPARGYTF.